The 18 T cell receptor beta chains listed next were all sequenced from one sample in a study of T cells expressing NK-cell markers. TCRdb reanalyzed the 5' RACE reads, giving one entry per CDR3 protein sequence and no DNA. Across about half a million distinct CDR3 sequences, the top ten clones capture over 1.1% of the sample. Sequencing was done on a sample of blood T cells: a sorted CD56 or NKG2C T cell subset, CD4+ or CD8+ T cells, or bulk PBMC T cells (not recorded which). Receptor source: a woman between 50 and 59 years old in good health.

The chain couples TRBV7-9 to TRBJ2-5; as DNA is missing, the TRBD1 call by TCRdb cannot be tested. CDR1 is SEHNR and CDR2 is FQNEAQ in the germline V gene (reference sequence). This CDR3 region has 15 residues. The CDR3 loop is CAIQGGRRHQETQYF.

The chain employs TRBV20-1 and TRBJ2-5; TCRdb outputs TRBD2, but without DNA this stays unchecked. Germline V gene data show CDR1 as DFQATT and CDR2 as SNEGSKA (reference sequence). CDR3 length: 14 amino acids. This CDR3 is CSASLRADQETQYF.

The CDR3 sequence: CASSWLGGSQETQYF. The genes are TRBV5-6 and TRBJ2-5; TCRdb names TRBD1, which stays unverified in the absence of DNA. CDR1 and CDR2 (germline): SGHDT, YYEEEE. The CDR3 sequence is 15 residues long.

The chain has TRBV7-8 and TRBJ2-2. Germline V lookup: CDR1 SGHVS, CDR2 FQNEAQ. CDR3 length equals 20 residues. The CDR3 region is CASSSILVLPNKHSTGELFF.

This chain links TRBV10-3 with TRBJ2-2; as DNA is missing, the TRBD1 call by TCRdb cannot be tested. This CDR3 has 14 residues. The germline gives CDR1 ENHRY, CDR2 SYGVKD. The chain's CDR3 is CAIRGDPNTGELFF.

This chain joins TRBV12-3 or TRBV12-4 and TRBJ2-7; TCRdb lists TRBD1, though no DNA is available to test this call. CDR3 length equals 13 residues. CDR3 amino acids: CASSFVRDGEQYF.

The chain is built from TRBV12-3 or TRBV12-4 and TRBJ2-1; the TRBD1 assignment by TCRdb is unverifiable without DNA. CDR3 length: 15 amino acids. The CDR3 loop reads CASSHSPGTNNEQFF.

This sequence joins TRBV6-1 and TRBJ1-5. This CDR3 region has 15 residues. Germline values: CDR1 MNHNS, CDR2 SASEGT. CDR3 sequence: CASSEQPTSNQPQHF.

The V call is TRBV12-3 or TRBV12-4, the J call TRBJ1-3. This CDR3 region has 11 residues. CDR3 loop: CAKAIGNTIYF.

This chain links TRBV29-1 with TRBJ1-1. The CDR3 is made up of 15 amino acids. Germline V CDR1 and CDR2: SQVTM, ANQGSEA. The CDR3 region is CSVGRDSTVNTEAFF.

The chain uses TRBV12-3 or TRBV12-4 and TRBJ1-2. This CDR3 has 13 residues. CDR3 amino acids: CASSSSPNYGYTF.

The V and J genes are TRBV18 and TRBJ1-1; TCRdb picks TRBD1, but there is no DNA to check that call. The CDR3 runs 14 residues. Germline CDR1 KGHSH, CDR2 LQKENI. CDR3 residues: CASSVDRGNTEAFF.

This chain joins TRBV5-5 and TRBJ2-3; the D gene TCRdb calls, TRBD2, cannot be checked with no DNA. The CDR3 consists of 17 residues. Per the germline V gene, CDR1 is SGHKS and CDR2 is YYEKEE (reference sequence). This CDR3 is CASSLDLRLAGADTQYF.

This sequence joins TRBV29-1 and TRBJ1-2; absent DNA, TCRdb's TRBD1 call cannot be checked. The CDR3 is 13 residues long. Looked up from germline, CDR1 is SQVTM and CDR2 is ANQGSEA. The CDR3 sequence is CTRLGGRDYGYTF.

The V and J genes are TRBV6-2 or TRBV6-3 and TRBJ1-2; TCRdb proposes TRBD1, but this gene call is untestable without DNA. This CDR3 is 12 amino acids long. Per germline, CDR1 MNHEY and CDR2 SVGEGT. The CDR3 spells CASWGARYGYTF.

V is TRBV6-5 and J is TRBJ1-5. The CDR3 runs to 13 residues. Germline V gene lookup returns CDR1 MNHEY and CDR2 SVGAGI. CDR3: CASSYREYQPQHF.

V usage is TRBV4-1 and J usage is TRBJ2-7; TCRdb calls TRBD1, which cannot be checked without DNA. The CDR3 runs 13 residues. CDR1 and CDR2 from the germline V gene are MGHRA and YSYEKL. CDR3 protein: CASSQRGGFEQYF.

CDR3 sequence: CSASTENTEAFF. The chain uses TRBV20-1 and TRBJ1-1. Germline V gene sequence: CDR1 DFQATT, CDR2 SNEGSKA (reference sequence). The CDR3 loop spans 12 amino acids.